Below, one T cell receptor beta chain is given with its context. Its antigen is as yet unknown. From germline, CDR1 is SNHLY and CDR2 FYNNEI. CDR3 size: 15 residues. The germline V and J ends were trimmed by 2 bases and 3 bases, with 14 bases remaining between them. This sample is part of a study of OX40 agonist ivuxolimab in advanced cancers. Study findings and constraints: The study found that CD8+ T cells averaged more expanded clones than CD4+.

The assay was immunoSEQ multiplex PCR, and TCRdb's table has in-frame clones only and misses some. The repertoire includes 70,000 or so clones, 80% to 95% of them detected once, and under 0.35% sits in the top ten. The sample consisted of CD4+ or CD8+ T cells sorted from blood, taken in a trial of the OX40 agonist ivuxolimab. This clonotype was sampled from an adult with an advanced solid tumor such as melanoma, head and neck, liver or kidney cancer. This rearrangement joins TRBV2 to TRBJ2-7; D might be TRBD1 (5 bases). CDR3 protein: CASSEMSGNLYEQYF. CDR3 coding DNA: TGTGCCAGCAGTGAAATGTCAGGGAATCTCTACGAGCAGTACTTC.